This record covers a single T cell receptor beta chain. The germline V and J ends were trimmed by 0 bases and 6 bases, with 9 bases remaining between them. The length of the CDR3 is 15 residues. Germline lookup yields CDR1 MRHNA and CDR2 SNTAGT. This sample is part of a study of blood T cell repertoires in COVID-19. This table comes from immunoSEQ multiplex PCR, and its TCRdb copy is limited to in-frame clones, with some not included. The sample carries roughly 160,000 clones, around nine tenths recorded once. Patients from Seattle were sampled longitudinally, starting during active infection. The rearrangement uses TRBV6-4 and TRBJ1-6; the D gene is possibly TRBD1 (6 bases). The sequence came from a woman in her 70s with COVID-19, enrolled during active disease. The source material was peripheral blood. The CDR3 spells CASSDSGGANSPLHF. In nucleotides, the CDR3 is TGTGCCAGCAGTGACTCAGGGGGGGCTAATTCACCCCTCCACTTT.